The TCR beta chain described here comes from a study of PD-1 blockade in classical Hodgkin lymphoma. Profiled with immunoSEQ multiplex PCR; TCRdb holds only in-frame clones, not every one. Here the sample spans 90,000 to 140,000 clones, around nine tenths being singletons. Findings and limits, study-wide: Complete responders' diversity at baseline resembled that of newly diagnosed patients. At C4D1, TCR diversity had climbed significantly for CD4+ cells, though not for CD8+ cells.

In regard to this clone: As yet, its antigen is unknown.

The CDR3 extends over 14 amino acids. CDR1 and CDR2 (germline): SGHTA, FQGNSA. Deletions cut 6 bases from V and 7 bases from J, with 18 bases between. Time point described: cycle 4 day 1 (C4D1), after 5 to 7 weeks of nivolumab. Each patient experienced a relapse that followed autologous stem cell transplantation, and brentuximab vedotin exposure varied. The chain joins TRBV7-2 to TRBJ1-1; no firm D call. This clonotype originated in a human donor with classical Hodgkin lymphoma. This material consisted of peripheral blood mononuclear cells (PBMCs), taken before the fourth cycle of nivolumab. CDR3 bases: TGTGCCAGCAGTTGGGCGGGGAATATGGGTGAAGCTTTCTTT. It yields the protein CASSWAGNMGEAFF.